This is a list of T cell receptor beta chains from one sample in a study of T cell changes during pregnancy in multiple sclerosis. The protocol was immunoSEQ multiplex PCR, while the TCRdb copy is restricted to in-frame clones and leaves out a portion. The profile shows 30,000 to 45,000 clones, about nine tenths of them singletons. The material sequenced was CD8+ T cells from peripheral blood mononuclear cells, taken in the second trimester of pregnancy. Receptors were obtained from a female donor with multiple sclerosis, enrolled in a pregnancy study. CDR3s include the opening cysteine and the closing phenylalanine or tryptophan. A D gene is named only where the DNA matches it firmly. Some rows mark clone size as missing; the rest say once, few, many or name a class of expanded clone.

CDR3: CAGTDGNTIYF; DNA: TGTGCCGGGACAGATGGAAACACCATATATTTT; V: TRBV19; size: few; J: TRBJ1-3; D: TRBD1
CDR3: CASSVLTGDNEKLFF; DNA: TGTGCCAGCAGCGTACTGACAGGGGATAATGAAAAACTGTTTTTT; V: TRBV7-8; size: once; J: TRBJ1-4; D: TRBD1
CDR3: CASSTGLDTQYF; DNA: TGTGCCAGCAGTACAGGGTTAGATACGCAGTATTTT; V: TRBV6-5; size: NA; J: TRBJ2-3; D: NA
CDR3: CASSQSAGLDLGGDF; DNA: TGTGCCAGCAGCCAATCTGCCGGACTAGACTTGGGAGGGGACTTC; V: TRBV16; size: NA; J: TRBJ2-5; D: TRBD2
CDR3: CASSIGDFGTEAFF; DNA: TGTGCCAGTAGTATCGGGGATTTCGGCACTGAAGCTTTCTTT; V: TRBV19; size: NA; J: TRBJ1-1; D: NA
CDR3: CASSASYGYTF; DNA: TGTGCCAGCAGCGCGTCGTATGGCTACACCTTC; V: TRBV9; size: once; J: TRBJ1-2; D: NA
CDR3: CASSEGQGTNYGYTF; DNA: TGTGCCAGCAGTGAGGGACAGGGTACTAACTATGGCTACACCTTC; V: TRBV6-4; size: NA; J: TRBJ1-2; D: TRBD1
CDR3: CASSQEWQNEKLFF; DNA: TGCGCCAGCAGCCAAGAGTGGCAGAATGAAAAACTGTTTTTT; V: TRBV4-1; size: NA; J: TRBJ1-4; D: NA
CDR3: CASSQRLAGGPGSYNEQFF; DNA: TGCGCCAGCAGCCAAAGACTAGCGGGGGGGCCCGGCTCCTACAATGAGCAGTTCTTC; V: TRBV4-3; size: NA; J: TRBJ2-1; D: TRBD2
CDR3: CASSYTRGQFQETQYF; DNA: TGTGCCAGCAGTTATACCCGTGGACAGTTCCAAGAGACCCAGTACTTC; V: TRBV6-6; size: NA; J: TRBJ2-5; D: NA
CDR3: CASSYGTGITEAFF; DNA: TGTGCCAGCAGCTACGGGACAGGGATCACTGAAGCTTTCTTT; V: TRBV7-6; size: NA; J: TRBJ1-1; D: TRBD1
CDR3: CAWSVLPGGQGRYEQYF; DNA: TGTGCCTGGAGTGTACTCCCTGGGGGACAGGGAAGATACGAGCAGTACTTC; V: TRBV30; size: NA; J: TRBJ2-7; D: TRBD1
CDR3: CASSFGGDAAFF; DNA: TGTGCCAGCAGCTTTGGGGGGGATGCGGCTTTCTTT; V: TRBV7-3; size: NA; J: TRBJ1-1; D: NA
CDR3: CASSGLAGGPGTQYF; DNA: TGTGCCAGCAGCGGTCTAGCGGGAGGGCCCGGGACCCAGTACTTC; V: TRBV7-9; size: NA; J: TRBJ2-5; D: TRBD2
CDR3: CAWSKNREAFF; DNA: TGTGCCTGGAGTAAAAACAGGGAAGCTTTCTTT; V: TRBV30; size: NA; J: TRBJ1-1; D: NA
CDR3: CASSHPGTSNEQYF; DNA: TGCGCCAGCAGCCATCCCGGGACTAGCAACGAGCAGTACTTC; V: TRBV4-3; size: NA; J: TRBJ2-7; D: TRBD2
CDR3: CSVEAQAGALGANVLTF; DNA: TGCAGCGTTGAGGCCCAGGCGGGGGCTCTGGGGGCCAACGTCCTGACTTTC; V: TRBV29-1; size: NA; J: TRBJ2-6; D: NA
CDR3: CASSLSSVYGYTF; DNA: TGTGCCAGCAGTTTATCCTCGGTCTATGGCTACACCTTC; V: TRBV27; size: NA; J: TRBJ1-2; D: NA
CDR3: CASSQMFGQGSSHEQYF; DNA: TGCGCCAGCAGCCAGATGTTTGGACAGGGGAGTTCCCACGAGCAGTACTTC; V: TRBV4-1; size: NA; J: TRBJ2-7; D: TRBD1
CDR3: CASSVGLAGDGGANVLTF; DNA: TGTGCCAGCAGCGTCGGACTAGCGGGAGATGGTGGGGCCAACGTCCTGACTTTC; V: TRBV13; size: NA; J: TRBJ2-6; D: TRBD2
CDR3: CASSPPLTWGPYEQYF; DNA: TGTGCCAGCTCACCACCGTTGACTTGGGGGCCCTACGAGCAGTACTTC; V: TRBV18; size: NA; J: TRBJ2-7; D: NA
CDR3: CASSSTRTGDYGYTF; DNA: TGTGCCAGCAGCTCCACGAGGACGGGGGACTATGGCTACACCTTC; V: TRBV7-9; size: NA; J: TRBJ1-2; D: NA
CDR3: CASSPRDSYEQYF; DNA: TGCGCCAGCAGCCCCCGGGACAGCTACGAGCAGTACTTC; V: TRBV5-1; size: NA; J: TRBJ2-7; D: TRBD1
CDR3: CASRSPGVGTEAFF; DNA: TGCGCCAGCCGCTCCCCGGGGGTCGGCACTGAAGCTTTCTTT; V: TRBV5-1; size: NA; J: TRBJ1-1; D: NA
CDR3: CASSMPAGGPSWADTQYF; DNA: TGTGCCAGCAGCATGCCAGCGGGGGGCCCAAGCTGGGCAGATACGCAGTATTTT; V: TRBV7-9; size: NA; J: TRBJ2-3; D: TRBD2
CDR3: CASSYSSGNTDTQYF; DNA: TGTGCCAGCAGTTACTCTAGCGGGAACACAGATACGCAGTATTTT; V: TRBV6-5; size: once; J: TRBJ2-3; D: TRBD2
CDR3: CASSLRHYPDRAQAFF; DNA: TGTGCCAGCAGCTTACGCCATTACCCGGACAGGGCACAAGCTTTCTTT; V: TRBV11-3; size: NA; J: TRBJ1-1; D: TRBD1
CDR3: CASSLGQGNQPQHF; DNA: TGTGCCAGCAGCCTCGGACAGGGAAATCAGCCCCAGCATTTT; V: TRBV13; size: NA; J: TRBJ1-5; D: TRBD1
CDR3: CASSPGTGYGYTF; DNA: TGTGCCAGCAGTCCCGGGACAGGGTATGGCTACACCTTC; V: TRBV6-5; size: NA; J: TRBJ1-2; D: TRBD1
CDR3: CASSKRLADNSYEQYF; DNA: TGTGCCAGCAGCAAGAGGCTAGCGGACAACTCCTACGAGCAGTACTTC; V: TRBV21-1; size: NA; J: TRBJ2-7; D: NA
CDR3: CASTLGGEIDTGELFF; DNA: TGTGCCAGCACCCTCGGTGGGGAGATCGACACCGGGGAGCTGTTTTTT; V: TRBV13; size: NA; J: TRBJ2-2; D: NA
CDR3: CASSFEAGSSYNEQFF; DNA: TGTGCCAGCAGTTTCGAAGCGGGAAGCTCCTACAATGAGCAGTTCTTC; V: TRBV27; size: NA; J: TRBJ2-1; D: TRBD2
CDR3: CASSKRAGELFF; DNA: TGCGCCAGCTCTAAGCGGGCCGGGGAGCTGTTTTTT; V: TRBV5-1; size: NA; J: TRBJ2-2; D: NA
CDR3: CASSDGGRYNEQFF; DNA: TGTGCCAGTAGTGACGGGGGGCGGTACAATGAGCAGTTCTTC; V: TRBV19; size: NA; J: TRBJ2-1; D: NA
CDR3: CASSPQGFGYGYTF; DNA: TGTGCCAGCTCTCCCCAAGGATTCGGGTATGGCTACACCTTC; V: TRBV25-1; size: NA; J: TRBJ1-2; D: NA
CDR3: CASSYQGNTEAFF; DNA: TGTGCCAGCAGCTATCAGGGGAACACTGAAGCTTTCTTT; V: TRBV7-6; size: NA; J: TRBJ1-1; D: NA
CDR3: CASRTGEVEYNEKLFF; DNA: TGCGCCAGCCGGACAGGGGAAGTTGAGTATAATGAAAAACTGTTTTTT; V: TRBV5-1; size: NA; J: TRBJ1-4; D: TRBD1
CDR3: CASSFGQVWDTEAFF; DNA: TGTGCCAGCAGCTTTGGACAGGTATGGGACACTGAAGCTTTCTTT; V: TRBV7-8; size: NA; J: TRBJ1-1; D: TRBD1
CDR3: CASSKRAGVERGEQFF; DNA: TGTGCCAGCAGCAAACGAGCGGGAGTAGAACGAGGGGAGCAGTTCTTC; V: TRBV5-6; size: once; J: TRBJ2-1; D: TRBD2
CDR3: CASSLRTGGWFEAFF; DNA: TGTGCCAGCAGTTTACGGACAGGGGGCTGGTTTGAAGCTTTCTTT; V: TRBV28; size: few; J: TRBJ1-1; D: TRBD1
CDR3: CASSLGVGARPYEKLFF; DNA: TGCGCCAGCAGCTTGGGGGTGGGGGCCCGACCGTATGAAAAACTGTTTTTT; V: TRBV5-1; size: NA; J: TRBJ1-4; D: NA
CDR3: CASSSWGAGLAGYEQYF; DNA: TGTGCCAGCAGCTCCTGGGGGGCCGGACTAGCGGGATACGAGCAGTACTTC; V: TRBV7-9; size: NA; J: TRBJ2-7; D: TRBD2
CDR3: CASSSPLGSGGRARTEAFF; DNA: TGTGCCAGCAGCTCACCTCTAGGTAGCGGGGGGCGGGCGAGGACTGAAGCTTTCTTT; V: TRBV7-2; size: NA; J: TRBJ1-1; D: NA
CDR3: CASRWEGFYNEQFF; DNA: TGTGCCAGCAGGTGGGAGGGGTTCTACAATGAGCAGTTCTTC; V: TRBV11-2; size: NA; J: TRBJ2-1; D: TRBD2
CDR3: CASSEAGGAGNGYTF; DNA: TGTGCCAGCTCCGAAGCGGGGGGCGCGGGAAATGGCTACACCTTC; V: TRBV18; size: NA; J: TRBJ1-2; D: NA
CDR3: CASSVTSGELEFFADEQFF; DNA: TGTGCCAGCAGCGTCACCTCAGGGGAACTAGAGTTTTTTGCTGATGAGCAGTTCTTC; V: TRBV9; size: NA; J: TRBJ2-1; D: NA
CDR3: CASRSIYSNQPQHF; DNA: TGTGCCAGCCGTTCCATCTATAGCAATCAGCCCCAGCATTTT; V: TRBV27; size: NA; J: TRBJ1-5; D: NA
CDR3: CASSPWTSGDSSYEQYF; DNA: TGCGCCAGCAGCCCCTGGACTAGCGGGGACAGCTCCTACGAGCAGTACTTC; V: TRBV4-3; size: NA; J: TRBJ2-7; D: TRBD2